This entry concerns a single T cell receptor (beta chain). Its antigen is currently not known. No quality values exist for individual bases; no much larger clone is one base distant. Sequencing used an Illumina HiSeq 1500. TCRdb redid the processing of the public reads, applying fastp at Q25 and MiXCR, and retained in-frame beta chains. Here each entry gathers all rows of one CDR3 protein and keeps the most common genes and DNA. Recorded for this sample are more than 150,000 distinct CDR3 sequences; roughly a sixth of them occurred a single time. In total, the top ten clones hold about 17% of the sample. The data are from a study of T cell repertoires in cytomegalovirus infection (dated by TCRdb to the late 2010s). Broadly, across the study: Donor HLA type was relevant to the analysis, because carriage of CMV infection together with the matching HLA type was indicated by public TCR beta signatures. Points the paper makes about the study in general: In both this cohort and an independent cohort of approximately 350 donors, the cumulative frequency of public TCR beta family members distinguished carriers of CMV infection plus the relevant HLA type. In the ex vivo response, HLA-C-restricted CMV-specific TCR beta clonotypes were dominant, and in two of eight donors the single most frequent clonotype came from this HLA-C-restricted group.

The CDR1 and CDR2 encoded by the germline V gene are SGHDN and FVKESK. The CDR3 runs 19 amino acids, cysteine and phenylalanine included. Just the 57-base CDR3 DNA is kept, in frame starting at base 1. V is pared back by 0 bases and J by 5 bases, with 23 bases lying between the germline termini. The sample taken for sequencing was CD8+ T cells from PBMCs. The source of this sequence is a human donor in good health (CMV status not recorded). Some clones in this sample may be carry-over from other donors' samples. The chain uses TRBV14 and TRBJ2-1; the D element might be TRBD1 or TRBD2, as each aligns at 5 bases. The sequenced DNA is TGTGCCAGCAGCCAAGAAGCCTATGAGGGACGCCAAAGGAACAATGAGCAGTTCTTC. This sequence encodes CASSQEAYEGRQRNNEQFF.